A single TCR beta chain is shown here with its context. The V gene end was trimmed by 0 bases and the J gene end by 0 bases; junction bases not matched to a gene: 3. Germline lookup yields CDR1 SGHRS and CDR2 YFSETQ. This CDR3 is built from 16 residues. This sample was included in a study of blood T cell repertoires in COVID-19. Only in-frame clones appear in the TCRdb table, and some are missing; sequencing was by immunoSEQ multiplex PCR. The table shows roughly 250,000 clones, with approximately 85% occurring only once. This chain links TRBV5-1 with TRBJ2-7, with 10 bases identical to TRBD2. What was sequenced was peripheral blood. This TCR came from a woman in her seventies with acute or convalescent COVID-19. CDR3 region: CASSLGSSGGSYEQYF. The DNA for the CDR3 is TGCGCCAGCAGCTTGGGATCTAGCGGGGGCTCCTACGAGCAGTACTTC.